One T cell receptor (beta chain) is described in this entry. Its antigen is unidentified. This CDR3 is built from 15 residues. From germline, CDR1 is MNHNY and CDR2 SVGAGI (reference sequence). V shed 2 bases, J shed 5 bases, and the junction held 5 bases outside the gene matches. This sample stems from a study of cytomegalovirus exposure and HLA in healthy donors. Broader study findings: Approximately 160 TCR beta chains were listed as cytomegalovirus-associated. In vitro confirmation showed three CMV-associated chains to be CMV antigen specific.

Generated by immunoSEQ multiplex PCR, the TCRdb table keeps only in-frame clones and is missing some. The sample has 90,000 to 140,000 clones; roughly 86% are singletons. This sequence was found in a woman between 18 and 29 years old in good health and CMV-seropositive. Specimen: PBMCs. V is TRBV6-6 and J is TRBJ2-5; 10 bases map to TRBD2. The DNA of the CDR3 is TGTGCCAGCAGTTACCTAGCGGGAGAGGAGGAGACCCAGTACTTC. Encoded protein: CASSYLAGEEETQYF.